The clone carrying this T cell receptor (beta chain) was seen a handful of times. What it binds is unknown. This specimen belongs to a study of T cells after yellow fever vaccination. Overall study context: Preparation used SMART-Seq v4 Ultra Low Input for the low-cell-number fractions.

TCRdb analysed the 5' RACE reads with MiXCR anew, one entry per CDR3 protein. This table holds more than 65,000 distinct CDR3 sequences, more than 5.5% found once. The CDR3 is 15 residues long. V lost 4 bases and J 1 base, leaving 12 bases between the germline ends. Whole-study results and caveats: Weaker, the secondary response peaked sooner, at day 5 versus 15. Contaminants from the bulk population, in the form of abundant clonotypes, could be found in FACS-sorted repertoires. Post-booster repertoires contained most primary-vaccination clones again (around 96% CD4, about 88% CD8).

The chain uses TRBV12-3 or TRBV12-4 and TRBJ2-3; possibly TRBD1 or TRBD2 for D (5 bases each). The sequences come from CD8+ T cells sorted from PBMCs, collected more than 8 days after the first yellow fever vaccination. This clonotype originated in a man aged 18 to 35 who received the YFV17D yellow fever vaccine. The CDR3 here is CASSSHGAGTDTQYF. CDR3 coding DNA: TGTGCCAGCAGTTCCCACGGGGCTGGCACAGATACGCAGTATTTT.